This TCR beta chain was observed in a study of vaccination and CD4 T cells after COVID-19. Study-level information: The peptides that stimulated the cells were overlapping spike peptides from SARS-CoV-2, HCoV-NL63, HCoV-OC43 and HCoV-229E. Findings and caveats of the study: Rising from roughly 21 to 40, the median of SARS-CoV-2-reactive clonotypes did not change significantly.

The length of the CDR3 is 15 residues. V was shortened by 4 bases and J by 9 bases, with 16 bases between the two germline ends. Germline V gene sequence: CDR1 SGHVS, CDR2 FQNEAQ. Details on this clonotype: Its antigen is still unknown.

With the Oncomine TCR Beta short-read assay, DNA from cultured CD4+ T cells was sequenced. TCRdb re-called the PCR reads with MiXCR, one entry per CDR3 protein. The top ten hold around 35% of the sample, which has thousands of distinct CDR3 sequences, 25% to 35% seen once. Stated treatment: roughly 11-day PBMC culture with coronavirus spike peptide pools or control peptides (ViraFEST assay). From the unexposed donor, CD4+ T cells were collected ahead of the COVID-19 pandemic (2011-2018). The specimen was CD4+ T cells from blood, cultured in vitro. This chain connects TRBV7-8 to TRBJ1-6; tentatively, D is TRBD1 (6 bases). The sequence came from a human donor in good health. Written as DNA, the CDR3 is TGTGCCAGCAGCTCGGAACAGGGATTTGGTTCACCCCTCCACTTT. Its protein product is CASSSEQGFGSPLHF.